Listed here is a single T cell receptor beta chain. The V gene end was trimmed by 0 bases and the J gene end by 6 bases; junction bases not matched to a gene: 4. The CDR3 extends over 15 amino acids. Germline V lookup: CDR1 LGHNA, CDR2 YNFKEQ. This sample was taken from a study of technical replicates of blood from a handful of donors. Repertoires were generated with immunoSEQ multiplex PCR, while TCRdb's copy carries only in-frame clones and drops some. The sample records under 85,000 clones, about 97% being singletons. This chain uses TRBV4-2 with TRBJ2-2, with 7 bases lining up with TRBD1. The sequence came from a human donor in good health. Sequencing was performed on T cells isolated from PBMCs. The CDR3 nucleotides read TGTGCCAGCAGCCAAGAGACAGGGTCGGCCGGGGAGCTGTTTTTT. Translating gives CASSQETGSAGELFF.